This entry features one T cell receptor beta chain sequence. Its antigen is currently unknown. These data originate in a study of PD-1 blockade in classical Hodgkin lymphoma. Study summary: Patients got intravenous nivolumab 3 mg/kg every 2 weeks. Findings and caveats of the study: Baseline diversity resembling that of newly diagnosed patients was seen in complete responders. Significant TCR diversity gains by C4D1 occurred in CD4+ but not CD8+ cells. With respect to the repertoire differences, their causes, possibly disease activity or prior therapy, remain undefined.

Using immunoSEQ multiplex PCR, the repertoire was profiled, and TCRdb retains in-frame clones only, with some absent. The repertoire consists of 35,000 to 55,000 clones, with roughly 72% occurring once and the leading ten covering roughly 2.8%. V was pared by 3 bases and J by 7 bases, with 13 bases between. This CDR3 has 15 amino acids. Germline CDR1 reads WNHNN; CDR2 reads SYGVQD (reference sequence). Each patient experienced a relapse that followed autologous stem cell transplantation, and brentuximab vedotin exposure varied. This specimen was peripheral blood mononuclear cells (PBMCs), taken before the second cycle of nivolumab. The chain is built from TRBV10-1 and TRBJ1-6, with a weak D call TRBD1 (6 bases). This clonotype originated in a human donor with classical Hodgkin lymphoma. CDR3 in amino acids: CASSDCTGHNSPLHF. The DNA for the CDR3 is TGCGCCAGCAGTGACTGCACAGGGCACAATTCACCCCTCCACTTT.